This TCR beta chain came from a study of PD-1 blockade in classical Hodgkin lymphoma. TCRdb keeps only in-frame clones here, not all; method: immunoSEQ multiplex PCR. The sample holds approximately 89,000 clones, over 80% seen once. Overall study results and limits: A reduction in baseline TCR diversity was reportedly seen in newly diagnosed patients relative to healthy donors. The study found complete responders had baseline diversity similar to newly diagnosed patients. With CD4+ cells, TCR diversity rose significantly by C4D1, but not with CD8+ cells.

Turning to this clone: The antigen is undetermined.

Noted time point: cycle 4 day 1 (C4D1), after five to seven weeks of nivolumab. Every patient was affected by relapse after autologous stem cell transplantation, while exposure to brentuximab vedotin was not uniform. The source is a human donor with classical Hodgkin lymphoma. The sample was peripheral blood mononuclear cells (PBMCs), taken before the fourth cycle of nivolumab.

The CDR3 DNA sequence: TGTGCCAGCAGCGTATTGGGTGTAAGGGACACTGAAGCTTTCTTT. Translation: CASSVLGVRDTEAFF. V is TRBV9 and J is TRBJ1-1; D is undetermined. The CDR3 sequence is 15 residues long. Per germline, CDR1 SGDLS and CDR2 YYNGEE. V was trimmed by 1 base and J by 3 bases, leaving 13 bases between them.